A selection of T cell receptor beta chains follows, all from one sample in a study of blood T cell repertoires in COVID-19. The protocol was immunoSEQ multiplex PCR, while the TCRdb copy is restricted to in-frame clones and leaves out a portion. The sample has approximately 40,000 clones; around nine tenths are singletons. The sequenced sample consisted of peripheral blood. The source is a human donor in a cohort sampled during active COVID-19. Each CDR3 is given with its conserved first and last residue. Fields, in order: D gene, V gene, J gene, clone size, CDR3 protein, CDR3 DNA. The D gene is left open where the match is weak. The size field is filled for only some rows; it gives once, few, many or a size class.

-	TRBV18	TRBJ1-2	-	CASSPSSGNNYGYTF	TGTGCCAGCTCACCTTCGTCGGGGAATAACTATGGCTACACCTTC
TRBD2	TRBV6-6	TRBJ2-2	-	CATAAGTSATGELFF	TGTGCCACCGCCGCCGGGACTAGCGCCACCGGGGAGCTGTTTTTT
-	TRBV7-3	TRBJ2-7	-	CASSRGYEQYF	TGTGCCAGCAGCCGAGGGTACGAGCAGTACTTC
-	TRBV19	TRBJ1-5	-	CASKDRGNQPQHF	TGTGCCAGTAAGGATAGGGGTAATCAGCCCCAGCATTTT
-	TRBV6-6	TRBJ2-2	-	CASSFAGYANTGELFF	TGTGCCAGCAGTTTTGCCGGTTACGCGAACACCGGGGAGCTGTTTTTT
TRBD1	TRBV7-9	TRBJ2-2	-	CASSLPTGLQAGELFF	TGTGCCAGCAGCTTACCGACAGGGCTGCAGGCCGGGGAGCTGTTTTTT
-	TRBV7-9	TRBJ1-5	once	CASSLASGGTDQPQHF	TGTGCCAGCAGCTTAGCTTCCGGGGGGACGGATCAGCCCCAGCATTTT
TRBD2	TRBV28	TRBJ2-2	-	CASSGGDTGELFF	TGTGCCAGCAGTGGGGGGGACACCGGGGAGCTGTTTTTT
TRBD1	TRBV18	TRBJ1-1	-	CASSRSGTGGNTEAFF	TGTGCCAGCTCACGCTCCGGGACAGGGGGTAACACTGAAGCTTTCTTT
-	TRBV3-1/TRBV3-2	TRBJ1-4	-	CASSQEGGARVF	TGTGCCAGCAGCCAAGAAGGGGGAGCGAGGGTTTTT
-	TRBV3-1/TRBV3-2	TRBJ2-3	-	CASRTKVTQYF	TGTGCCAGCAGAACTAAAGTTACGCAGTATTTT
TRBD1	TRBV7-3	TRBJ2-1	-	CASSPTRDRPYNEQFF	TGTGCCAGCAGCCCAACCCGGGACAGGCCCTACAATGAGCAGTTCTTC
TRBD1	TRBV14	TRBJ2-1	-	CASSQVRGDRGFNEQFF	TGTGCCAGCAGCCAAGTCCGAGGGGACAGGGGATTCAATGAGCAGTTCTTC
-	TRBV13	TRBJ1-1	-	CASSLRQTGPTEAFF	TGTGCCAGCAGCTTACGACAAACAGGGCCCACTGAAGCTTTCTTT
TRBD2	TRBV6-5	TRBJ2-3	-	CATAGLSTTDTQYF	TGTGCCACCGCGGGACTATCCACCACAGATACGCAGTATTTT
TRBD2	TRBV5-1	TRBJ2-5	once	CASTAAGGYQETQYF	TGCGCCAGCACCGCAGCGGGGGGGTACCAAGAGACCCAGTACTTC
-	TRBV27	TRBJ1-6	few	CASSFGEDSPLHF	TGTGCCAGCAGTTTCGGGGAAGATTCACCCCTCCACTTT
-	TRBV15	TRBJ2-1	-	CATSRGVVAASYNEQFF	TGTGCCACCAGCAGAGGGGTGGTAGCCGCCTCCTACAATGAGCAGTTCTTC
TRBD1	TRBV12-3/TRBV12-4	TRBJ2-1	-	CASNSDRGDEQFF	TGTGCCAGCAATTCCGACAGGGGCGATGAGCAGTTCTTC
-	TRBV14	TRBJ2-3	-	CASSLTAGRVADTQYF	TGTGCCAGCAGCCTAACAGCGGGCAGGGTTGCAGATACGCAGTATTTT
TRBD1	TRBV5-4	TRBJ2-3	-	CASSQDRGYTDTQYF	TGTGCCAGCAGCCAGGACAGGGGTTACACAGATACGCAGTATTTT
TRBD2	TRBV4-1	TRBJ2-1	-	CASSLGLEQFF	TGCGCCAGCAGCCTGGGACTAGAGCAGTTCTTC
TRBD2	TRBV6-5	TRBJ2-7	few	CASSSSGGRSYEQYF	TGTGCCAGCAGTTCCAGCGGGGGCCGCTCCTACGAGCAGTACTTC
-	TRBV5-1	TRBJ2-5	-	CASSRSDSQETQYF	TGCGCCAGCAGTCGGTCGGACTCTCAAGAGACCCAGTACTTC
TRBD1	TRBV6-5	TRBJ2-2	-	CASYRGRDTGELFF	TGTGCCAGTTACAGGGGGCGGGACACCGGGGAGCTGTTTTTT
-	TRBV18	TRBJ1-3	-	CASSPSNRAQNTIYF	TGTGCCAGCTCACCTTCAAACAGGGCGCAAAACACCATATATTTT
-	TRBV19	TRBJ1-5	-	CASSMASSNQPQHF	TGTGCCAGTAGTATGGCCAGTAGCAATCAGCCCCAGCATTTT
-	TRBV20-1	TRBJ2-7	-	CSASRRGGAAYEQYF	TGCAGTGCTAGTAGAAGGGGCGGAGCCGCCTACGAGCAGTACTTC
-	TRBV5-4	TRBJ1-2	-	CASSGGPGGGYTF	TGTGCCAGCAGCGGGGGCCCGGGGGGTGGCTACACCTTC
TRBD1	TRBV2	TRBJ2-2	-	CASSGTVNTGELFF	TGTGCCAGCAGCGGGACAGTAAACACCGGGGAGCTGTTTTTT
-	TRBV10-1	TRBJ2-4	-	CASSPGSDIQYF	TGCGCCAGCAGCCCAGGGTCGGACATTCAGTACTTC
TRBD1	TRBV7-9	TRBJ1-1	-	CASSLGAGTAEAFF	TGTGCCAGCAGCTTAGGTGCAGGGACAGCTGAAGCTTTCTTT
-	TRBV6-5	TRBJ2-7	-	CASSYRGLSLYEQYF	TGTGCCAGCAGCTACCGCGGACTATCCCTCTACGAGCAGTACTTC
-	TRBV4-1	TRBJ1-5	-	CASSQDLNQPQHF	TGCGCCAGCAGCCAAGATCTAAACCAGCCCCAGCATTTT